This note documents a single T cell receptor beta chain sequence. What it binds is unknown. The sample comes from a study of CD8 T cells in ankylosing spondylitis. Construction of TCR beta libraries was performed using quantitative 5'-RACE with molecular barcodes. TCRdb fed the 5' RACE reads into MiXCR, producing one record per CDR3 protein. Of hundreds of thousands of distinct CDR3 sequences listed, roughly a quarter were seen once; the top ten hold approximately 1%. General study findings and limits: Those disease-linked clones were CD8+; they were also relatively rare in peripheral blood. Earlier work had already found some motif variants in reactive arthritis synovial fluid and blood. A TCR beta motif made of fewer than ten highly homologous variants seemed typical of ankylosing spondylitis blood. Significant enrichment of disease-linked clones was reportedly seen in matched ankylosing spondylitis synovial fluid.

V was trimmed by 3 bases and J by 3 bases, leaving 9 bases between them. This CDR3 contains 13 residues. Germline CDR1 SGHTA, CDR2 FQGNSA. The chain combines TRBV7-2 with TRBJ2-7; D is undetermined. The sample taken for sequencing was blood, either unsorted or a sorted T cell fraction (not recorded which). The sequence was obtained from a male donor with ankylosing spondylitis. CDR3 residues: CASSLMHRYEQYF. The CDR3 nucleotides are TGTGCCAGCAGCTTGATGCACCGCTACGAGCAGTACTTC.